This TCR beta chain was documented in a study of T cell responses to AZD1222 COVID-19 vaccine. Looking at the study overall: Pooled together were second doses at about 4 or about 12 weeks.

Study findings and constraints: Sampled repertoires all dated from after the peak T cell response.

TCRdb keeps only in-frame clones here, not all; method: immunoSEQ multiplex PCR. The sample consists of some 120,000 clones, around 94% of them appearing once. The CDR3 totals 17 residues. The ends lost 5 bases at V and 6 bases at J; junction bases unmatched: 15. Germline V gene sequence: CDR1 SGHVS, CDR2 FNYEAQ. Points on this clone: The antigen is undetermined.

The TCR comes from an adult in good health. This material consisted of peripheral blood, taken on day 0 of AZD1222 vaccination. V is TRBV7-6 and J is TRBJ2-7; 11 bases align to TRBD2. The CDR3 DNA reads TGTGCCAGCAGCCCAATTGCCGGGACTAGCGGCCGTGGCGAGCAGTACTTC. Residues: CASSPIAGTSGRGEQYF.